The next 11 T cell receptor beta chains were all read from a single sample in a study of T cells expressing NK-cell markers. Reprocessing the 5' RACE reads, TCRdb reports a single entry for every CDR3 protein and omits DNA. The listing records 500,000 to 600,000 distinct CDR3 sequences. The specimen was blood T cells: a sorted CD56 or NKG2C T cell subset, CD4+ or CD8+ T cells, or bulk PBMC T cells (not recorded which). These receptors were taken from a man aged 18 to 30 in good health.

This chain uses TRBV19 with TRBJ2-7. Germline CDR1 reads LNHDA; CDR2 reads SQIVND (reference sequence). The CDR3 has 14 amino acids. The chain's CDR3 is CASSKDGVDGVQYF.

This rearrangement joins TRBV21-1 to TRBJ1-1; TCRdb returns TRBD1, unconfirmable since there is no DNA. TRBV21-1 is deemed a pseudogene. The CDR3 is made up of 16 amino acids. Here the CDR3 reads CASSKGTGGTTTEAFF.

The CDR3 loop reads CASNVASGTNTGELFF. V usage is TRBV7-2 and J usage is TRBJ2-2; with no DNA, the TCRdb D assignment of TRBD2 cannot be verified. This CDR3 is 16 amino acids long. Germline lookup yields CDR1 SGHTA and CDR2 FQGNSA.

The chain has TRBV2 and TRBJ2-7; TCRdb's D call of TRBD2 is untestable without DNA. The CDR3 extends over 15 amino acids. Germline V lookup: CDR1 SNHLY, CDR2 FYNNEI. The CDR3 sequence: CASSERDGDHYEQYF.

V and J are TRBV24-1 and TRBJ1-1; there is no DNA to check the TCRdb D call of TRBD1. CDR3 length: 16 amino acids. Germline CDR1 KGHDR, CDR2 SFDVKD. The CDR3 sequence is CATRGEGTALNTEAFF.

The CDR3 loop reads CASSPRPGVSSYNEQFF. The genes are TRBV7-3 and TRBJ2-1; the TCRdb call, TRBD1, lacks DNA for checking. CDR3 length: 17 amino acids. In germline, CDR1 is SGHTA, CDR2 FQGTGA.

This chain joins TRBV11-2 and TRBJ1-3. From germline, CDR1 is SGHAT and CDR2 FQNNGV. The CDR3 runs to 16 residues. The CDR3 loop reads CASSLGDLISGNTIYF.

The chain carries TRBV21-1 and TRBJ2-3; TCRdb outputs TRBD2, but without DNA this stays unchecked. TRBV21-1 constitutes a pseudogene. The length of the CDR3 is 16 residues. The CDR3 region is CASSKESPGVTDTQYF.

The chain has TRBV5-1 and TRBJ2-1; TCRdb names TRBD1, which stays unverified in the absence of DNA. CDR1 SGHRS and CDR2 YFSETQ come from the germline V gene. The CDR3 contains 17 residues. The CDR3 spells CASSYAGSGSSYNEQFF. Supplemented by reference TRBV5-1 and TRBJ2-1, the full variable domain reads KAGVTQTPRYLIKTRGQQVTLSCSPISGHRSVSWYQQTPGQGLQFLFEYFSETQRNKGNFPGRFSGRQFSNSRSEMNVSTLELGDSALYLCASSYAGSGSSYNEQFFGPGTRLTVL.

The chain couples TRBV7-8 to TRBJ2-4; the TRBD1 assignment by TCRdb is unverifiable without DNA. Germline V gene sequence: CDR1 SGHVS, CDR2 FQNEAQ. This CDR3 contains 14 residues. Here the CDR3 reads CASSLVGQGDIQYF.

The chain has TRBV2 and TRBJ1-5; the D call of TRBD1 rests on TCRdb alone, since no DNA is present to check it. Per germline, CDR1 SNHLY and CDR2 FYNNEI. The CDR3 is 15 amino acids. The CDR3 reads CASRGRQGAGQPQHF.